The rows below give T cell receptor beta chains drawn from one sample of a study of blood T cell repertoires in COVID-19. Assay used: immunoSEQ multiplex PCR; TCRdb lists only in-frame clones, some missing. The sample consists of about 200,000 clones, 82% of them appearing once. The sequenced sample was peripheral blood. Receptors originate from a human donor with acute or convalescent COVID-19. The donor label of this sample is uncertain. CDR3s include the opening cysteine and the closing phenylalanine or tryptophan. D genes are given only for firm matches. Clone size, where shown, is once, few, many, or a class for clones that have expanded.

J,D,size,V,DNA,CDR3
TRBJ2-7,.,.,TRBV11-2,TGTGCCAGCAGCTTAGTGGGAGAGCGGACCTACGAGCAGTACTTC,CASSLVGERTYEQYF
TRBJ2-2,TRBD1,.,TRBV27,TGTGCCAGCAGTAAAACAGGGGGCCCGAACACCGGGGAGCTGTTTTTT,CASSKTGGPNTGELFF
TRBJ1-5,TRBD1,.,TRBV28,TGTGCCAGCAGTTCGACAGGGCTCGCCAATCAGCCCCAGCATTTT,CASSSTGLANQPQHF
TRBJ1-3,.,few,TRBV9,TGTGCCAGCAGCGAGAGACAGACCCTCTCTGGAAACACCATATATTTT,CASSERQTLSGNTIYF
TRBJ2-1,.,.,TRBV24-1,TGTGCCACCAGTGACCCTAAACTCAATGAGCAGTTCTTC,CATSDPKLNEQFF
TRBJ2-2,.,.,TRBV30,TGTGCCTGGCTTCCTCAGGGGAAGGCCGGGGAGCTGTTTTTT,CAWLPQGKAGELFF
TRBJ1-2,.,.,TRBV10-3,TGTGCCATCAGTTTACAGGGAAACTATGGCTACACCTTC,CAISLQGNYGYTF
TRBJ1-1,.,.,TRBV6-5,TGTGCCAGCAGGGAGGGACTCTCTACTGAAGCTTTCTTT,CASREGLSTEAFF
TRBJ2-3,TRBD2,once,TRBV27,TGTGCCAGCAGCCGACTAGCGGGAAGCACAGATACGCAGTATTTT,CASSRLAGSTDTQYF
TRBJ1-1,.,.,TRBV19,TGTGCCAGTAGTATAGATCCGGGGGTCTGGACTGAAGCTTTCTTT,CASSIDPGVWTEAFF
TRBJ1-5,.,.,TRBV12-3/TRBV12-4,TGTGCCAGCAGTTTTCAGGGCCGTCAGCATTTT,CASSFQGRQHF
TRBJ2-7,TRBD1,.,TRBV7-9,TGTGCCAGCAGCTTCTCTGGACAGGGCAACGAGCAGTACTTC,CASSFSGQGNEQYF
TRBJ1-2,.,few,TRBV7-8,TGTGCCAGCAGCTTAGGTTCAGTGTCTAACTATGGCTACACCTTC,CASSLGSVSNYGYTF
TRBJ1-1,.,few,TRBV9,TGTGCCAGCAGCCCCCTCCCCTCTCGGGGGGCTGAAGCTTTCTTT,CASSPLPSRGAEAFF
TRBJ2-2,.,.,TRBV29-1,TGCAAGAGTTGCCTAGCGAACACCGGGGAGCTGTTTTTT,CKSCLANTGELFF
TRBJ2-7,TRBD1,.,TRBV7-6,TGTGCCAGCAGCAAACTGACAGGGGTGAACGACGAGCAGTACTTC,CASSKLTGVNDEQYF
TRBJ2-5,TRBD2,.,TRBV7-9,TGTGCCAGCAGCTTAGGGGGGAGGGGGACCCAGTACTTC,CASSLGGRGTQYF